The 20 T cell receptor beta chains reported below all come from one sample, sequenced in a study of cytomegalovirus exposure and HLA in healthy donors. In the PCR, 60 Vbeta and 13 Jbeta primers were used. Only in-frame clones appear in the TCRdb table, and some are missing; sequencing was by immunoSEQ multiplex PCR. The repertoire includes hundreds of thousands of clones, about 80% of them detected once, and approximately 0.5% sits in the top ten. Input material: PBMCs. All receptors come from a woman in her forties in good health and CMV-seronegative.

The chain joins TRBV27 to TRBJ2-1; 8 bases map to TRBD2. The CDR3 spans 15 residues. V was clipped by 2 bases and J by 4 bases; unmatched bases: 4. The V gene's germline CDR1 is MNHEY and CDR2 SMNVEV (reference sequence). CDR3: CASSLAGGTYNEQFF. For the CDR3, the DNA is TGTGCCAGCAGTTTAGCGGGGGGAACTTACAATGAGCAGTTCTTC.

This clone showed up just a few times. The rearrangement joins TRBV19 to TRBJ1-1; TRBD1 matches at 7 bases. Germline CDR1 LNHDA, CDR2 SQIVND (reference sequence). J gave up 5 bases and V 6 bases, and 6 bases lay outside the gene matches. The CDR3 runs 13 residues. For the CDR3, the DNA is TGTGCCAGTAGCCAACAGGGGAGTACTGAAGCTTTCTTT. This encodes CASSQQGSTEAFF.

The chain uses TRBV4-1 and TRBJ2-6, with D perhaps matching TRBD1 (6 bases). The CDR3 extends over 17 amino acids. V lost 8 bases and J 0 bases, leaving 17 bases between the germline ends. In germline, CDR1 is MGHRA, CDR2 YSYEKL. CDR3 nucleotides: TGCGCCAGCTCGGGGACACTAGGCCACTCTGGGGCCAACGTCCTGACTTTC. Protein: CASSGTLGHSGANVLTF.

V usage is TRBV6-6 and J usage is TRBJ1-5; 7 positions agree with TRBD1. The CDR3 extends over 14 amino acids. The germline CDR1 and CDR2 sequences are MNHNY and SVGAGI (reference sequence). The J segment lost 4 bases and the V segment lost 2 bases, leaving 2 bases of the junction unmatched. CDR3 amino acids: CASSYDRVNQPQHF. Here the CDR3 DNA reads TGTGCCAGCAGTTACGACAGGGTTAATCAGCCCCAGCATTTT.

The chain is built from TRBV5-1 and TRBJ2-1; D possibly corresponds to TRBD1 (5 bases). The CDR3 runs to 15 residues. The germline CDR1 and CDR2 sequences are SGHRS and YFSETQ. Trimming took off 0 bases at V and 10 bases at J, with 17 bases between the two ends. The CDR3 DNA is TGCGCCAGCAGCTTGGAGGTAGGGGCCGAGTGCGAGCAGTTCTTC. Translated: CASSLEVGAECEQFF.

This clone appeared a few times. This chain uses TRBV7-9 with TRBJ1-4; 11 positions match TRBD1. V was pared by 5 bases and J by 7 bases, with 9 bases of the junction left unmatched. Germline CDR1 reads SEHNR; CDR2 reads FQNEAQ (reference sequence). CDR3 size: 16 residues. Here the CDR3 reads CASSTILGTGGEKLFF. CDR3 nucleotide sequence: TGTGCCAGCAGCACTATACTCGGGACAGGGGGTGAAAAACTGTTTTTT.

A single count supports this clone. The CDR3 region has the DNA TGTGCCAGCAGTGTTAAGAGACAGTCGAACACCGGGGAGCTGTTTTTT. It is translated as CASSVKRQSNTGELFF. The chain has TRBV2 and TRBJ2-2; the D gene is possibly TRBD1 (5 bases). V was shortened by 4 bases and J by 0 bases, with 12 bases between the two germline ends. Germline-derived CDR1 and CDR2 are SNHLY and FYNNEI. The CDR3 loop spans 16 amino acids.

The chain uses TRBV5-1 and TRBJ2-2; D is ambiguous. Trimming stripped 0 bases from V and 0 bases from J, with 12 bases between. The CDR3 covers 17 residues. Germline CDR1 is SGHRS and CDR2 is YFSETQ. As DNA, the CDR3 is TGCGCCAGCAGCTTGGCATCGGCAGGTTCGAACACCGGGGAGCTGTTTTTT. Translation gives CASSLASAGSNTGELFF.

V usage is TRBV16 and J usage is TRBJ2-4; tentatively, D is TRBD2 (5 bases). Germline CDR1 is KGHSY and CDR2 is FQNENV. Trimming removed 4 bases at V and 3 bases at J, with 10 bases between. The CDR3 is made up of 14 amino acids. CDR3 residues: CASSRPGDKNIQYF. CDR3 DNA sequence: TGTGCCAGCAGCCGACCCGGGGACAAAAACATTCAGTACTTC.

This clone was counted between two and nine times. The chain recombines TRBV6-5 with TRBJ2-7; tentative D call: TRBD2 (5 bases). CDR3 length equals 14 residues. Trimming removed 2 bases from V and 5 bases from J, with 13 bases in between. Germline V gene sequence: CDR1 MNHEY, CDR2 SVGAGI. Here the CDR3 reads CASSYVRTRDEQYF. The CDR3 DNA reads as TGTGCCAGCAGTTACGTCCGGACTCGGGACGAGCAGTACTTC.

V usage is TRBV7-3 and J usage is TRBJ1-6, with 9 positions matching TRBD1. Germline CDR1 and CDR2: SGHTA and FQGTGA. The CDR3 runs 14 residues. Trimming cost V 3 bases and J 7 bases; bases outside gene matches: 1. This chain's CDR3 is CASSFGTGNSPLHF. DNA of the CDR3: TGTGCCAGCAGCTTCGGGACAGGGAATTCACCCCTCCACTTT.

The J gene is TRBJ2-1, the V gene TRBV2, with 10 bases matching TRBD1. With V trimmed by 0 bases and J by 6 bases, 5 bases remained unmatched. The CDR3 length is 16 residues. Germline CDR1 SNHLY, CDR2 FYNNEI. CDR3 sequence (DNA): TGTGCCAGCAGTGAAGCAGGGACAGGGGTTCTCAATGAGCAGTTCTTC. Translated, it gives CASSEAGTGVLNEQFF.

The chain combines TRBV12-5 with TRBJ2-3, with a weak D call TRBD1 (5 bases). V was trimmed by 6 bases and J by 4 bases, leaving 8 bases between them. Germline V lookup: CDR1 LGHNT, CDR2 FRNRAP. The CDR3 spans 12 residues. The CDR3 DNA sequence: TGTGCTAGTGGGACAGAGGCAGATACGCAGTATTTT. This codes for CASGTEADTQYF.

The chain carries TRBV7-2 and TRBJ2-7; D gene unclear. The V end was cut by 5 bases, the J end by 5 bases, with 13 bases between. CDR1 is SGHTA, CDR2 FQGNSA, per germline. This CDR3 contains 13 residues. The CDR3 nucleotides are TGTGCCAGCAGCCGAGTCCCTGCCAACGAGCAGTACTTC. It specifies CASSRVPANEQYF.

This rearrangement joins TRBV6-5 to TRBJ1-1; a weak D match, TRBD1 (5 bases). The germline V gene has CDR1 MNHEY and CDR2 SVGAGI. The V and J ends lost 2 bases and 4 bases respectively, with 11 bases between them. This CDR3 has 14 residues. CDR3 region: CASSYQGTGTEAFF. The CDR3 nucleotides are TGTGCCAGCAGTTACCAGGGAACGGGCACTGAAGCTTTCTTT.

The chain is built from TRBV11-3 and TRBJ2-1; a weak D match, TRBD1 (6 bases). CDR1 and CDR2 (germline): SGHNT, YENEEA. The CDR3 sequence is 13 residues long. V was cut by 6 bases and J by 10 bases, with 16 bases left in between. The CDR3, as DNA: TGTGCCAGCAGGCTCGCAGGGGCAGGCGAGCAGTTCTTC. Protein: CASRLAGAGEQFF.

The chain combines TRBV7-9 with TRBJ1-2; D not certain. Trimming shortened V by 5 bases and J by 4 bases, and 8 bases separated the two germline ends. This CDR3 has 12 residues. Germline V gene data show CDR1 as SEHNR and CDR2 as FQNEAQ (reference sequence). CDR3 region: CASSTPGYGYTF. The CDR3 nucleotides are TGTGCCAGCAGCACACCTGGCTATGGCTACACCTTC.

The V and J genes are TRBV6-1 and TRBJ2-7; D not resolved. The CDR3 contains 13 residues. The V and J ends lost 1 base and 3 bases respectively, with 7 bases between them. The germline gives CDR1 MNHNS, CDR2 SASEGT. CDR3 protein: CASSEVELYEQYF. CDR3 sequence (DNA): TGTGCCAGCAGTGAAGTAGAACTCTACGAGCAGTACTTC.

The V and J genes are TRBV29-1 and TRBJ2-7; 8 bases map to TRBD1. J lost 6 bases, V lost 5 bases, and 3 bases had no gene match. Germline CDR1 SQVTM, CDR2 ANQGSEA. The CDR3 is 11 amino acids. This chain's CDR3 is CSVHRGSEQYF. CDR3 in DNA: TGCAGCGTTCACAGGGGGTCCGAGCAGTACTTC.

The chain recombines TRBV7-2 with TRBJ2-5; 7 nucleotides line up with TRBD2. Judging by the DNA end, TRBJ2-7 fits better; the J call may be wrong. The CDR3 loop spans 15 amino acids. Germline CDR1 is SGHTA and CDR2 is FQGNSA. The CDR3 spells CASSPSGTVSYEQYF. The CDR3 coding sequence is TGTGCCAGCAGCCCGAGCGGGACGGTCTCGTACGAGCAGTACTTC.